This TCR beta chain was retrieved from a study of shared clonotypes between healthy human individuals. As concerns this clone: The antigen is undetermined.

All donors were healthy HIV-negative adults lacking recent acute infections or vaccinations. Adults of Caucasian background living in Nashville, Tennessee made up all donors. Study results and caveats: Non-shared clonotypes showed lower generation probabilities than clonotypes common to all four donors.

The data were produced by immunoSEQ multiplex PCR, yet TCRdb's version contains in-frame clones alone and is incomplete. The profile covers 2 million to 2.5 million clones, with about 92% appearing a single time and 0.39% taken by the ten largest. CDR3 length equals 15 residues. The germline V gene has CDR1 MDHEN and CDR2 SYDVKM. J was trimmed by 7 bases and V by 4 bases; bases with no gene match: 6. The chain uses TRBV28 and TRBJ1-3; 11 nucleotides match TRBD1. This TCR derives from a man in his late teens or twenties in good health. Some clones in this sample may be carry-over from other donors' samples. Sample: naive CD4+ T cells from PBMCs. Noted subset: CD45RA+ positively selected. The CDR3, as DNA: TGTGCCAGCAGTTCGGACAGGGGGCTCCGGAACACCATATATTTT. Protein product: CASSSDRGLRNTIYF.